Sequencing of this T cell receptor beta chain was carried out in a study of T cell responses to AZD1222 COVID-19 vaccine. Only one count was recorded for this clone. Germline CDR1 PRHDT, CDR2 FYEKMQ (reference sequence). The CDR3 consists of 14 residues. Trimming stripped 3 bases from V and 0 bases from J, with 9 bases between. TCRdb's table, derived via immunoSEQ multiplex PCR, lists solely in-frame clones and lacks some. The sample comprises approximately 81,000 clones, about 89% of which are singletons, and less than 5.5% rests with the top ten. This sample comprised peripheral blood, obtained on day 0 of MenACWY control vaccination. The chain employs TRBV13 and TRBJ2-7; tentatively, D is TRBD1 (5 bases). The sequence was obtained from an adult in good health. This chain's CDR3 is CASSLQGPSYEQYF. In DNA form, the CDR3 reads TGTGCCAGCAGCTTGCAGGGCCCCTCCTACGAGCAGTACTTC.